This T cell receptor beta chain was recorded in a study of siplizumab effects on memory and regulatory T cells. A remark on this clone: Antigen: not known.

The CDR3 runs 12 residues. Germline CDR1 reads LNHDA; CDR2 reads SQIVND (reference sequence). Deletions cut 6 bases from V and 5 bases from J, with 10 bases between. Libraries were prepared by immunoSEQ multiplex PCR; TCRdb keeps only in-frame clonotypes and omits some of them. The sample lists some 87,000 clones, just under 90% occurring once. The study, taken as a whole, reports: Naive T cells looked more diverse than memory cells and looked like major alloresponse contributors. Treg-derived clones made up an average of roughly 70% of mappable alloreactive CD4+ clones with siplizumab and roughly 25% in controls. The suppressive capacity of proliferating Tregs from siplizumab cultures remained unconfirmed. Tracing alloreactive clones into unstimulated subsets worked for only a minor fraction of them.

The sequencing sample was made of CD4+ T cells sorted from blood. The sequence came from a human donor in good health. This sequence joins TRBV19 and TRBJ1-2, with D unclear. The CDR3 DNA reads as TGTGCCAGTAGCCAGGACGGTTATGGCTACACCTTC. Protein: CASSQDGYGYTF.